This passage covers 14 T cell receptor beta chains from one sample sequenced in a study of CD8+CD57+ T cells in acquired aplastic anemia. All patients picked for sequencing had shown, by flow cytometry, an expansion of CD8+CD57+ cells. Profiles of TCR beta VDJ and CDR3 were generated from a genomic DNA template. MiXCR was run by TCRdb on the reads, yielding one entry per CDR3 protein. The repertoire holds 250,000 to 350,000 distinct CDR3 sequences, with around three fifths as singletons. Sequenced sample: sorted CD4+, CD8+, or CD8+CD57+ T cells (not recorded which) from PBMCs. The receptors were sampled from a human donor with aplastic anemia.

The rearrangement joins TRBV24-1 to TRBJ1-2; TRBD1 matches 9 bases. The CDR3 totals 14 residues. Trimming cost V 3 bases and J 7 bases; bases outside gene matches: 5. CDR1 and CDR2 (germline): KGHDR, SFDVKD. This CDR3 reads CATSDRGQGAGYTF. CDR3 coding DNA: TGTGCCACCAGTGATCGGGGACAGGGCGCTGGCTACACCTTC.

The V call is TRBV5-1, the J call TRBJ1-5; 10 nucleotides match TRBD1. V shed 5 bases and J 7 bases; nucleotides not matched to a gene: 9. This CDR3 spans 15 amino acids. Germline V gives CDR1 SGHRS, CDR2 YFSETQ. The CDR3: CASRSGTGVIQPQHF. The CDR3 DNA sequence: TGCGCCAGCAGATCCGGGACAGGGGTCATACAGCCCCAGCATTTT.

This clonotype has only one observation. The chain carries TRBV12-3 or TRBV12-4 and TRBJ2-1, with D perhaps matching TRBD2 (6 bases). The V and J ends lost 5 bases and 9 bases respectively, with 11 bases between them. The CDR3 has 12 residues. CDR3 residues: CASSRDFREQFF. Here the CDR3 DNA reads TGTGCCAGCAGTAGGGACTTTCGTGAGCAGTTCTTC.

The chain uses TRBV10-3 and TRBJ1-4, with D tentatively TRBD1 (6 bases). V was trimmed by 6 bases and J by 10 bases, leaving 15 bases between them. This CDR3 comprises 13 residues. From germline, CDR1 is ENHRY and CDR2 SYGVKD. CDR3 DNA: TGTGCCATCAGAGGACAGCCAACGGGAAAACTGTTTTTT. Translated: CAIRGQPTGKLFF.

The chain uses TRBV9 and TRBJ2-7; 9 nucleotides line up with TRBD2. Trimming took 3 bases from V and 2 from J; bases not matched to a gene: 3. Germline V CDR1 and CDR2: SGDLS, YYNGEE. The CDR3 has 14 residues. The CDR3 DNA is TGTGCCAGCAGCGGGTTAGCGGGGGCCTACGAGCAGTACTTC. Amino acid sequence: CASSGLAGAYEQYF.

In the case of this clonotype: A junction end diverges from the germline sequence, so it may reflect a read error. For the CDR3, the DNA is TGCAGTGCTAGTGGTTGGGCGGAACAACACAATGAGCAGTCCTTC. It encodes CSASGWAEQHNEQSF. V usage is TRBV20-1 and J usage is TRBJ2-1, with D uncertain. Germline V lookup: CDR1 DFQATT, CDR2 SNEGSKA (reference sequence). This CDR3 is 15 amino acids long.

This clonotype showed up just once. The chain is built from TRBV12-3 or TRBV12-4 and TRBJ2-1; D is ambiguous. V lost 7 bases, J lost 9 bases, and 16 bases lay in between. The CDR3 totals 13 residues. This chain's CDR3 is CASTISGGSEQFF. CDR3 coding DNA: TGTGCCAGCACCATCTCAGGCGGCTCTGAGCAGTTCTTC.

Ten or more counts support this clonotype. A much larger clone sits a single nucleotide away, making a read error possible. The chain links TRBV15 to TRBJ2-7; D is perhaps TRBD1 or TRBD2 (6 bases each). Trimming removed 2 bases from V and 0 bases from J, with 11 bases in between. The V gene's germline CDR1 is LNHNV and CDR2 YYDKDF (reference sequence). The CDR3 extends over 15 amino acids. In DNA form, the CDR3 reads TGTGCCACCAGCAGAAGAGGGGGGCTCTCCTACGAGCAGTACTTC. Its protein product is CATSRRGGLSYEQYF.

This chain connects TRBV20-1 to TRBJ1-1; no reliable D call. The CDR3 runs to 12 residues. Per germline, CDR1 DFQATT and CDR2 SNEGSKA (reference sequence). The germline V and J ends were trimmed by 6 bases and 1 base, with 9 bases remaining between them. The CDR3 loop reads CSAPRGNTEAFF. The CDR3 DNA follows: TGCAGTGCGCCCCGGGGGAACACTGAAGCTTTCTTT.

This clonotype has only a few counts. The genes are TRBV20-1 and TRBJ2-7; D is unresolved. V shed 6 bases and J shed 3 bases, with 15 bases lying between them. Germline V CDR1 and CDR2: DFQATT, SNEGSKA (reference sequence). The CDR3 sequence is 13 residues long. This CDR3 reads CSAIGLGLYEQYF. In DNA, the CDR3 is TGCAGTGCCATAGGATTGGGCCTCTACGAGCAGTACTTC.

About this clonotype: A single base separates this from a much larger clone, so it may be a read error. The genes are TRBV27 and TRBJ2-5, with 7 bases matching TRBD2. The CDR3 consists of 15 residues. Germline V lookup: CDR1 MNHEY, CDR2 SMNVEV (reference sequence). The V segment lost 6 bases and the J segment 1 base; nucleotides outside the gene matches: 8. The CDR3 reads CASRTSSSGQETQYF. In DNA, the CDR3 is TGTGCCAGCAGGACATCCTCTAGCGGCCAAGAGACCCAGTACTTC.

At least ten counts were recorded for this clonotype. The V gene is TRBV10-3, the J gene TRBJ2-3; D remains ambiguous. The CDR3 loop spans 14 amino acids. The V gene lost 0 bases and the J gene lost 3 bases, with 7 bases spanning the gap. The germline V gene encodes CDR1 ENHRY and CDR2 SYGVKD. The CDR3 nucleotides are TGTGCCATCAGTGAGTCGGCGGTTACAGATACGCAGTATTTT. Its translation: CAISESAVTDTQYF.

About this clonotype: A junction end diverges from the germline sequence, so it may reflect a read error. The V call is TRBV25-1, the J call TRBJ2-1; 14 bases match TRBD2. CDR3 length: 16 amino acids. Germline V gene sequence: CDR1 MGHDK, CDR2 SYGVNS. This CDR3 reads CTSSPLGTSGSNEQFF. Here the CDR3 DNA reads TGTACCAGCAGTCCCCTCGGGACTAGCGGGAGTAATGAGCAGTTCTTC.

The V and J genes are TRBV7-9 and TRBJ2-5; D is possibly TRBD2 (5 bases). V lost 5 bases and J 5 bases, leaving 24 bases between the germline ends. Germline CDR1 reads SEHNR; CDR2 reads FQNEAQ (reference sequence). This CDR3 comprises 17 residues. CDR3 coding DNA: TGTGCCAGCAGCCAAGGACTCCAGACGACGGGTGGCGAGACCCAGTACTTC. This codes for CASSQGLQTTGGETQYF.